A selection of T cell receptor beta chains follows, all from one sample in a study of cytomegalovirus exposure and HLA in healthy donors. The table came from immunoSEQ multiplex PCR; TCRdb's copy has only in-frame clones and leaves some out. The repertoire holds roughly 100,000 clones, with about 79% as singletons. The sequenced sample consisted of PBMCs. These receptors were obtained from a man between 60 and 70 years old in good health and CMV-seropositive. CDR3s include the opening cysteine and the closing phenylalanine or tryptophan. The D gene is left open where the match is weak. Where a row states a size, it is once, few, many or the class of an expanded clone; other rows omit it.

D gene: -
J gene: TRBJ2-7
clone size: -
V gene: TRBV2
CDR3 DNA: TGTGCCAGCAGTGAAGCGCTTGGCGGCTACGAGCAGTACTTC
CDR3 protein: CASSEALGGYEQYF

D gene: -
J gene: TRBJ1-3
clone size: -
V gene: TRBV18
CDR3 DNA: TGTGCCAGCTCACCAGACTCAACTGGAAACACCATATATTTT
CDR3 protein: CASSPDSTGNTIYF

D gene: -
J gene: TRBJ1-1
clone size: once
V gene: TRBV5-1
CDR3 DNA: TGCGCCAGCAGCTCTTTTAACACTGAAGCTTTCTTT
CDR3 protein: CASSSFNTEAFF

D gene: TRBD1
J gene: TRBJ2-2
clone size: -
V gene: TRBV5-4
CDR3 DNA: TGTGCCAGCAGCTTGATATCTATATTGGGGACAGGGGTTGTCGGGGAGCTGTTTTTT
CDR3 protein: CASSLISILGTGVVGELFF

D gene: -
J gene: TRBJ1-2
clone size: -
V gene: TRBV11-2
CDR3 DNA: TGTGCCAGCAGCCGGGAAATCCCAAACTATGGCTACACCTTC
CDR3 protein: CASSREIPNYGYTF

D gene: TRBD1
J gene: TRBJ1-2
clone size: few
V gene: TRBV6-5
CDR3 DNA: TGTGCCAGCAGTTACTCAGCGACAGGGGGCGAAGGCTACACCTTC
CDR3 protein: CASSYSATGGEGYTF

D gene: -
J gene: TRBJ2-3
clone size: -
V gene: TRBV5-4
CDR3 DNA: TGTGCCAGCAGCTTACAGAGCACAGATACGCAGTATTTT
CDR3 protein: CASSLQSTDTQYF

D gene: TRBD1
J gene: TRBJ1-1
clone size: -
V gene: TRBV10-2
CDR3 DNA: TGCGCCAGCAGTGTGGCTGACAGGGCGAACACTGAAGCTTTCTTT
CDR3 protein: CASSVADRANTEAFF

D gene: -
J gene: TRBJ1-4
clone size: -
V gene: TRBV7-2
CDR3 DNA: TGTGCCAGCAGCTTAGAGGCCAGGGGTCGGAAAAGGCTGTTTTTT
CDR3 protein: CASSLEARGRKRLFF

D gene: -
J gene: TRBJ1-2
clone size: -
V gene: TRBV7-6
CDR3 DNA: TGTGCCAGCAGCTTAAGGAGAGACTATGGCTACACCTTC
CDR3 protein: CASSLRRDYGYTF